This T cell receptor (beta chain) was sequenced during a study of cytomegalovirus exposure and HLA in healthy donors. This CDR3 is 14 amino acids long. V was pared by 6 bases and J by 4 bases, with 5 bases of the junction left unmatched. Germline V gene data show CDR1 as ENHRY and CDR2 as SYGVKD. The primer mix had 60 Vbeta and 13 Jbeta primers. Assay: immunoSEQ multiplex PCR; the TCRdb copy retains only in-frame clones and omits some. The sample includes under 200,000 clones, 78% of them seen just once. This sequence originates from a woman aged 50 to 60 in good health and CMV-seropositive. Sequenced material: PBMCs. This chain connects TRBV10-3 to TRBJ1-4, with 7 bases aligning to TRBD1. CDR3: CAISSGGSNEKLFF. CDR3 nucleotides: TGTGCCATCAGCTCAGGGGGTAGTAATGAAAAACTGTTTTTT.